This paragraph reports one TCR beta chain. TCRdb's copy holds only in-frame clones and misses some; the assay was immunoSEQ multiplex PCR. The profile shows 200,000 to 300,000 clones, more than 75% of them singletons. The data belong to a study of blood T cell repertoires in COVID-19. Study context: Nucleic acid was either cDNA or gDNA, and it came from T cells, B-cell-depleted T cells, or PBMCs.

Trimming took 2 bases from V and 2 from J; bases not matched to a gene: 2. The CDR3 length is 15 residues. CDR1 SGHTA and CDR2 FQGNSA come from the germline V gene. The gene calls are TRBV7-2 and TRBJ2-7; TRBD1 agrees at 11 bases. This TCR was recovered from a woman between 35 and 50 years old who had recovered from COVID-19. Sequenced input: peripheral blood. The CDR3 nucleotides are TGTGCCAGCAGCTTACAGGGACAGGGGGCCTACGAGCAGTACTTC. This codes for CASSLQGQGAYEQYF.